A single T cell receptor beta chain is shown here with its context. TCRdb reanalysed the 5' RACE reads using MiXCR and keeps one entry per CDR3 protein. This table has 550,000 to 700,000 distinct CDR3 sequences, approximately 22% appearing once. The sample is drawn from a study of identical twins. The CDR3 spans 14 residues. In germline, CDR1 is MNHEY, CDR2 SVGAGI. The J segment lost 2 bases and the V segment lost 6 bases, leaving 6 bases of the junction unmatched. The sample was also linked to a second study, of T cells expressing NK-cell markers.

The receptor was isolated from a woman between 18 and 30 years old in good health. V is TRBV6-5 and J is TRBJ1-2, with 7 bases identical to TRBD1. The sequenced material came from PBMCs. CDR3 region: CASSPGQTNYGYTF. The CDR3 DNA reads TGTGCCAGCAGCCCGGGACAGACCAACTATGGCTACACCTTC.